Detailed here is one T cell receptor beta chain. These data come from a study of shared T cell receptors in the human thymus. V was cut by 3 bases and J by 5 bases, with 17 bases left in between. Germline values: CDR1 SGHRS, CDR2 YFSETQ. The CDR3 is 15 amino acids. Method: immunoSEQ multiplex PCR; TCRdb's copy keeps in-frame clones and lacks some. The table lists approximately 580,000 clones, approximately 78% of them singletons. The sample was also linked to a second study, of human thymus T cells.

The source material was thymocytes. The TCR originated in a boy under three years old with a congenital heart defect. The chain links TRBV5-1 to TRBJ1-2; tentative D call: TRBD1 (5 bases). CDR3 DNA sequence: TGCGCCAGCAGCTCAAGGGGCAGTGGACCGTATGGCTACACCTTC. It translates to CASSSRGSGPYGYTF.